In this sample, the clone carrying this T cell receptor (beta chain) turned up a few times. The data derive from a study of beta chain features in type 1 diabetes. Sequenced material consisted of expressed TCRB transcripts (all of the isolated RNA was reverse transcribed). Here immunoSEQ multiplex PCR was the method, and the copy in TCRdb shows in-frame clones only, minus some. The sample yields 810,000 or so clones, 17% seen once. The V gene's germline CDR1 is SGHRS and CDR2 YFSETQ. V trimming: 2 bases; J trimming: 3 bases; junction bases outside the gene matches: 7. CDR3 length equals 16 residues. Markers CD45RO/CCR7/CD25/CD127/CD95/CD27 served to sort CD4+ naive, central memory, regulatory and stem cell-like memory cells.

The sequencing sample was made of naive CD4+ T cells from blood. This chain joins TRBV5-1 and TRBJ2-7; 11 bases are shared with TRBD2. This clonotype was obtained from a woman between 18 and 29 years old in good health. CDR3 nucleotide sequence: TGCGCCAGCAGCTTTAAAACTAGCGGGAGCCTCTACGAGCAGTACTTC. This encodes CASSFKTSGSLYEQYF.